This T cell receptor (beta chain) was recorded in a study of T cell repertoires in cytomegalovirus infection. About the research overall: A matching HLA type, together with CMV infection, was signaled by public TCR beta signatures.

TCRdb reprocessed the reads via MiXCR and lists one record per CDR3 protein. The sample records around 200,000 distinct CDR3 sequences, approximately 17% being singletons. Germline V gene data show CDR1 as LNHDA and CDR2 as SQIVND (reference sequence). This CDR3 has 15 amino acids. V trimming: 4 bases; J trimming: 1 base; junction bases outside the gene matches: 5. This clonotype was seen a few times. This TCR came from a human donor in good health (CMV status not recorded). Some clones in this sample may be carry-over from other donors' samples. What was sequenced was CD8+ T cells from PBMCs. The chain combines TRBV19 with TRBJ2-5, with 8 bases aligning to TRBD2. In DNA form, the CDR3 reads TGTGCCAGTAGTAATCAGCGGGGGACCCAAGAGACCCAGTACTTC. This translates into CASSNQRGTQETQYF.